One and the same sample provided the 18 T cell receptor beta chains below, sequenced in a study of metastatic and nonmetastatic thyroid tumors. Each patient came to thyroid surgery without any prior treatment (of any kind). TCRdb re-called the PCR reads through MiXCR. The data hold around 31,000 clones, with 25% to 30% observed a single time. Source material: blood. The origin of the receptors is a female donor with papillary thyroid cancer or a benign thyroid nodule (not recorded which). Some clones in this sample may be carry-over from other donors' samples.

This clone appeared a few times. The chain uses TRBV27 and TRBJ1-2, with 8 nucleotides matching TRBD1. The germline V gene has CDR1 MNHEY and CDR2 SMNVEV (reference sequence). The CDR3 sequence is 15 residues long. The trim removed 6 bases at V and 4 bases at J, leaving 10 bases unmatched. In nucleotides, the CDR3 is TGTGCCAGCAGCTCTCCCGGGACAGGAACCTATGGCTACACCTTC. Protein sequence: CASSSPGTGTYGYTF.

The V call is TRBV29-1, the J call TRBJ1-2, with 8 bases identical to TRBD1. V trimming: 6 bases; J trimming: 7 bases; junction bases outside the gene matches: 7. This CDR3 is built from 12 residues. CDR1 and CDR2 (germline): SQVTM, ANQGSEA. CDR3 region: CSVAGQGGGYTF. The DNA for the CDR3 is TGCAGCGTCGCTGGACAGGGCGGTGGCTACACCTTC.

This chain links TRBV6-5 with TRBJ2-2; D is unclear. CDR1 and CDR2 (germline): MNHEY, SVGAGI. The V gene lost 4 bases and the J gene lost 4 bases, with 13 bases spanning the gap. The CDR3 totals 15 residues. CDR3 DNA: TGTGCCAGCAGTTCGAACCCGTATAGCACCGGGGAGCTGTTTTTT. Translating gives CASSSNPYSTGELFF.

CDR3 coding DNA: TGCGCCAGCAGCTCAGGGACTAGCGGAACTACGTGGCAGTACTTC. Translating it yields CASSSGTSGTTWQYF. V gene TRBV5-1 combines with J gene TRBJ2-7, with TRBD2 identical over 11 bases. Germline V gene lookup returns CDR1 SGHRS and CDR2 YFSETQ. The CDR3 runs 15 residues. The ends lost 3 bases at V and 9 bases at J; junction bases unmatched: 11.

The chain is built from TRBV20-1 and TRBJ2-3, with 7 positions matching TRBD2. The CDR3 consists of 16 residues. Per germline, CDR1 DFQATT and CDR2 SNEGSKA (reference sequence). V trimming: 1 base; J trimming: 0 bases; junction bases outside the gene matches: 7. The CDR3: CSARGLGGGSTDTQYF. Written as DNA, the CDR3 is TGCAGTGCTAGAGGCCTTGGCGGGGGAAGCACAGATACGCAGTATTTT.

This clone was found a few times. This chain connects TRBV24-1 to TRBJ2-2; 8 bases match TRBD2. The CDR3 runs to 15 residues. V gave up 4 bases and J gave up 5 bases; unmatched junction bases: 5. CDR1 and CDR2 (germline): KGHDR, SFDVKD. The CDR3 DNA sequence: TGTGCCACCAGTGAAGCGGGAGCAGTAACCGGGGAGCTGTTTTTT. Its protein is CATSEAGAVTGELFF.

In its sample, this clone was seen many times. The sample holds other DNA sequences that translate to the same CDR3. The chain recombines TRBV10-3 with TRBJ1-6; TRBD1 aligns across 8 bases. The germline CDR1 and CDR2 sequences are ENHRY and SYGVKD. The CDR3 consists of 15 residues. Trimming removed 0 bases from V and 6 bases from J; junction bases left unmatched: 1. CDR3 residues: CAISESTGGNSPLHF. The CDR3 DNA is TGTGCCATCAGTGAGTCCACAGGGGGTAATTCACCCCTCCACTTT.

This clone has at least ten counts. The chain combines TRBV30 with TRBJ2-7, with no clear D. Trimming removed 4 bases from V and 1 base from J, with 8 bases in between. This CDR3 contains 12 residues. Germline V gene sequence: CDR1 GTSNPN, CDR2 SVGIG (reference sequence). The CDR3 protein is CAWKTVSYEQYF. CDR3 in DNA: TGTGCCTGGAAAACAGTGTCCTACGAGCAGTACTTC.

This clone is a singleton in its sample. The V and J genes are TRBV20-1 and TRBJ2-2; maybe TRBD2 (6 bases). V lost 0 bases and J lost 5, with 10 bases in between. This CDR3 has 14 amino acids. Germline V lookup: CDR1 DFQATT, CDR2 SNEGSKA (reference sequence). The CDR3 DNA is TGCAGTGCTAGAGACCTCGGAGGGACCGGGGAGCTGTTTTTT. This encodes CSARDLGGTGELFF.

This clone was seen more than once but under ten times. The chain couples TRBV6-1 to TRBJ2-1; a possible D gene is TRBD2 (5 bases). This CDR3 contains 14 residues. Germline-derived CDR1 and CDR2 are MNHNS and SASEGT. V was pared by 5 bases and J by 8 bases, with 16 bases between. CDR3 region: CASSHGPPRDEQFF. The CDR3 DNA reads TGTGCCAGCAGTCACGGGCCCCCGAGGGATGAGCAGTTCTTC.

The chain uses TRBV11-1 and TRBJ2-3, with 11 bases that match TRBD2. Germline lookup yields CDR1 SGHAT and CDR2 FQDESV (reference sequence). V was pared by 5 bases and J by 3 bases, with 4 bases of the junction left unmatched. The CDR3 sequence is 15 residues long. The CDR3 DNA follows: TGTGCCAGCAGCCCGGGACTAGCGGCGACAGATACGCAGTATTTT. It yields the protein CASSPGLAATDTQYF.

The chain uses TRBV7-8 and TRBJ1-1; D call uncertain. Germline-derived CDR1 and CDR2 are SGHVS and FQNEAQ. This CDR3 is 15 amino acids long. The ends were cut back, 1 base at V and 0 bases at J, with 9 bases in the middle. The CDR3 DNA sequence: TGTGCCAGCAGCTTAGAGGTCATAATGAACACTGAAGCTTTCTTT. As protein: CASSLEVIMNTEAFF.

This clone was detected a few times. V is TRBV12-3 or TRBV12-4 and J is TRBJ1-6; D remains unclear. The CDR3 loop spans 13 amino acids. V gave up 5 bases and J gave up 6 bases, with 8 bases separating them. The CDR3 DNA follows: TGTGCCAGCAGTCCGCGGCCTAATTCACCCCTCCACTTT. Protein sequence: CASSPRPNSPLHF.

CDR3 bases: TGTGCCAGCAGCTTAGCCGTCAACACTGAAGCTTTCTTT. Translation: CASSLAVNTEAFF. This chain links TRBV11-3 with TRBJ1-1, with D unclear. CDR1 and CDR2 (germline): SGHNT, YENEEA. The CDR3 runs 13 residues. V was trimmed by 1 base and J by 2 bases, leaving 5 bases between them.

This clone was seen only a few times. At one of its ends the junction is not consistent with the germline gene, which may arise from a read error. This chain uses TRBV6-1 with TRBJ1-1; D is uncertain. The germline CDR1 and CDR2 sequences are MNHNS and SASEGT. This CDR3 is 15 amino acids long. The DNA for the CDR3 is TGTGCCAGCAATGAAGCGGTGGGGTTGAACACTGAAGCTTTCTTT. Residues: CASNEAVGLNTEAFF.

J is TRBJ2-1 and V is TRBV12-5; 7 nucleotides line up with TRBD2. Per the germline V gene, CDR1 is LGHNT and CDR2 is FRNRAP. This CDR3 is 12 amino acids long. Unmatched junction bases numbered 4, after V lost 6 bases and J lost 8 bases. DNA of the CDR3: TGTGCTAGTGGGGGCAGCGGGGATGAGCAGTTCTTC. Its protein product is CASGGSGDEQFF.

This clone was seen many times. The rearrangement uses TRBV6-4 and TRBJ2-1; TRBD2 matches at 7 bases. The CDR3 totals 15 residues. V was pared by 1 base and J by 6 bases, with 6 bases of the junction left unmatched. CDR1 and CDR2 (germline): MRHNA, SNTAGT. CDR3 coding DNA: TGTGCCAGCAGTGACTTTGCGGGAGAGGTCAATGAGCAGTTCTTC. This gives the protein CASSDFAGEVNEQFF.

The chain has TRBV11-2 and TRBJ2-7; 7 nucleotides match TRBD1. The V gene end was trimmed by 3 bases and the J gene end by 0 bases; junction bases not matched to a gene: 2. Germline CDR1 is SGHAT and CDR2 is FQNNGV. There are 14 residues in the CDR3. In nucleotides, the CDR3 is TGTGCCAGCAGCTTCGCAGGGGGCTCCTACGAGCAGTACTTC. Amino acids: CASSFAGGSYEQYF. Full variable domain (rest looked up from reference TRBV11-2 and TRBJ2-7): EAGVAQSPRYKIIEKRQSVAFWCNPISGHATLYWYQQILGQGPKLLIQFQNNGVVDDSQLPKDRFSAERLKGVDSTLKIQPAKLEDSAVYLCASSFAGGSYEQYFGPGTRLTVT.